Described below is a single TCR beta chain sequence and its context. Its target is unknown. The germline gives CDR1 SGDLS, CDR2 YYNGEE. This CDR3 comprises 18 residues. The V gene end was trimmed by 4 bases and the J gene end by 1 base; junction bases not matched to a gene: 5. This sample is part of a study of cytomegalovirus exposure and HLA in healthy donors. Researchers ran the PCR with 60 Vbeta and 13 Jbeta primers. Assay: immunoSEQ multiplex PCR; the TCRdb copy retains only in-frame clones and omits some. The repertoire holds about 140,000 clones, approximately 70% seen once, with over 5% in the top ten. General study points: Altogether, some 170 TCR beta chains were recorded as cytomegalovirus-associated.

The chain recombines TRBV9 with TRBJ2-2, with TRBD2 matching 15 bases. This sequence was found in a woman between 55 and 75 years old in good health and CMV-seronegative. Sequenced material: PBMCs. CDR3 in amino acids: CASSSGLAGGMNTGELFF. The CDR3 DNA is TGTGCCAGCAGCAGCGGACTAGCGGGAGGGATGAACACCGGGGAGCTGTTTTTT.